The entry that follows covers one T cell receptor beta chain sequence. The CDR3 extends over 12 amino acids. Trimming took 4 bases from V and 0 from J, leaving 4 bases between them. Germline CDR1 SGHAT, CDR2 FQNNGV. The entry originates in a study of OX40 agonist ivuxolimab in advanced cancers. Libraries were prepared by immunoSEQ multiplex PCR; TCRdb keeps only in-frame clonotypes and omits some of them. Seen here are tens of thousands of clones, nearly 95% observed once, and the top ten hold around 21%. Sequencing was performed on CD4+ or CD8+ T cells sorted from blood, taken in a trial of the OX40 agonist ivuxolimab. V gene TRBV11-2 combines with J gene TRBJ2-7, with unresolved D. This TCR was recovered from an adult with an advanced solid tumor such as melanoma, head and neck, liver or kidney cancer. The CDR3, as DNA: TGTGCCAGCAGCTCGATCTCCTACGAGCAGTACTTC. Its translation is CASSSISYEQYF.